This T cell receptor (beta chain) emerged from a study of T cell responses to AZD1222 COVID-19 vaccine. V gave up 0 bases and J gave up 4 bases; unmatched junction bases: 14. CDR1 is SGHAT, CDR2 FQNNGV, per germline. The CDR3 is made up of 18 amino acids. Sequencing was performed with immunoSEQ multiplex PCR; in TCRdb, only in-frame clones are kept and a portion is missing. The data hold over 45,000 clones, with around nine tenths observed a single time. This clone was picked up one time. The receptor comes from an adult who received the AZD1222 COVID-19 vaccine. The chain uses TRBV11-2 and TRBJ1-2; 7 nucleotides align to TRBD1. The source was peripheral blood, collected 28 days after the second AZD1222 dose. The CDR3 DNA follows: TGTGCCAGCAGCTTAGATCCGGTTAGCGCAGGGGGGAGCTATGGCTACACCTTC. Its protein is CASSLDPVSAGGSYGYTF.